The rows below give T cell receptor beta chains drawn from one sample of a study of cytomegalovirus exposure and HLA in healthy donors. The protocol was immunoSEQ multiplex PCR, while the TCRdb copy is restricted to in-frame clones and leaves out a portion. With 150,000 to 200,000 clones in the sample, the ten largest clones hold 0.65% to 0.9%. Sequencing used PBMCs. These receptors all come from a woman under 30 in good health and CMV-seropositive. The CDR3 runs from the conserved cysteine through the conserved F or W. The D gene is left open where the match is weak.

>TRBV5-1|TRBD1|TRBJ1-1
TGCGCCAGCAGCTTTACCGCCGGGACAGGGGGCAAGGGGACTGAAGCTTTCTTT
CASSFTAGTGGKGTEAFF
>TRBV11-2|TRBD2|TRBJ2-1
TGTGCCAGCAGCATAGCGGGAGGGCTCAATGAGCAGTTCTTC
CASSIAGGLNEQFF
>TRBV5-5|-|TRBJ1-1
TGTGCCAGCAGCCTTCACCAGGGGAACACTGAAGCTTTCTTT
CASSLHQGNTEAFF
>TRBV5-6|-|TRBJ2-1
TGTGCCAGCAGCTTGGAGAGGAGGACAGTTTACAATGAGCAGTTCTTC
CASSLERRTVYNEQFF
>TRBV19|-|TRBJ1-1
TGTGCCAGTAGTTCGGTGTTGGTTACTGAAGCTTTCTTT
CASSSVLVTEAFF
>TRBV5-6|TRBD1|TRBJ2-7
TGTGCCAGCTCAGGGGACAGGACTACCTACGAGCAGTACTTC
CASSGDRTTYEQYF
>TRBV5-6|-|TRBJ1-2
TGTGCCAGCAGCCCTCCAGGGGTCCTCCGTTATGGCTACACCTTC
CASSPPGVLRYGYTF
>TRBV30|-|TRBJ1-2
TGTGCCTGGAGTTCAGCAGGGTGGTCCTATGGCTACACCTTC
CAWSSAGWSYGYTF
>TRBV6-5|TRBD1|TRBJ1-2
TGTGCCAGCAGCCGGCCGGGACAGGGTGTCTATGGCTACACCTTC
CASSRPGQGVYGYTF
>TRBV6-7|-|TRBJ2-3
TGTGCCAGCAGTAGGGCTCGGGACATACGCACAGATACGCAGTATTTT
CASSRARDIRTDTQYF
>TRBV10-3|-|TRBJ2-3
TGTGCCATCAGTGAGTCGTACTGGAGCACAGATACGCAGTATTTT
CAISESYWSTDTQYF
>TRBV2|-|TRBJ1-2
TGTGCCAGCCAACAGACAAACTATGGCTACACCTTC
CASQQTNYGYTF
>TRBV18|-|TRBJ1-1
TGTGCCAGCTCAGTAGTCACCGAGGGCGCTGAAGCTTTCTTT
CASSVVTEGAEAFF